Sequencing of this TCR beta chain was carried out in a study of shared clonotypes between healthy human individuals. The germline gives CDR1 WSHSY, CDR2 SAAADI. The ends were cut back, 6 bases at V and 0 bases at J, with 6 bases in the middle. The CDR3 runs to 13 residues. Measured with immunoSEQ multiplex PCR; TCRdb has only the in-frame clones, and not every one. This table has 1.5 million to 2.5 million clones, less than 95% appearing once. Naive CD8 cells comprised CD45RO-negative, CCR7-positively selected cells, excluding terminally differentiated effector memory CD45RA+ cells. Sequencing used naive CD8+ T cells sorted from blood. The chain carries TRBV10-2 and TRBJ2-1; D gene ambiguous. This receptor was taken from a man between 18 and 29 years old in good health. The CDR3 nucleotides are TGCGCCAGCAGCGGAAGCTCCTACAATGAGCAGTTCTTC. Translation gives CASSGSSYNEQFF.